This T cell receptor beta chain is drawn from a study of naive and memory T cell subsets. Study outcomes and limitations: Expression changes during T cell differentiation may affect RNA-based TCR counts. Gini index rose across naive, CM, EM and EMRA in CD4 and CD8. Naive repertoires, especially CD8, held a few larger clonotypes, possibly memory cells re-expressing CD45RA. Findings for naive and memory subsets could not be checked against ground truth.

This clonotype was seen many times. Its antigen is as yet unknown. Four subsets defined by CD45RA and CD27 were sorted after CD3, CD4, CD8 and live/dead staining. The germline CDR1 and CDR2 sequences are SGDLS and YYNGEE. Germline trimming cut 3 bases from V and 7 bases from J; bases unmatched to any gene: 7. This CDR3 is 13 amino acids long. An equimolar mix of two oligonucleotides served as the beta constant-region primer for TRBC1 and TRBC2. Four rounds of PCR amplified the ligated cDNA using nested alpha and beta constant-region primers plus SP2. TCRdb reanalysed the UMI-ligation and nested PCR reads using MiXCR and keeps one entry per CDR3 protein. There are more than 95,000 distinct CDR3 sequences in the sample; 14% occur only once, and 2.8% lies in the top ten.

The material sequenced was naive CD8+ T cells from blood. This clonotype originated in a human donor in good health. V gene TRBV9 combines with J gene TRBJ2-7; 7 nucleotides match TRBD2. In DNA form, the CDR3 reads TGTGCCAGCAGCGCCGCGGGAGTCGATGAGCAGTACTTC. It yields the protein CASSAAGVDEQYF.